This T cell receptor beta chain stems from a study of T cells in Graves' hyperthyroidism and ophthalmopathy. Diagnoses were made from clinical symptoms, serum measures (thyroxine and TRAb), thyroid ultrasound and orbital computed tomography. Study-level findings and limits: A model of 13 V-J features distinguished ophthalmopathy from stable hyperthyroidism. Model-based prediction identified ophthalmopathy a median about 6 months prior to its onset. Among thyroid clonotypes expanded above 0.001, most also appeared in blood.

V was pared by 3 bases and J by 13 bases, with 10 bases between. CDR1 is MDHEN and CDR2 is SYDVKM in the germline V gene. This CDR3 has 12 residues. RNA transcripts provided the source from which TCR beta CDR3 regions were amplified. The primer set for the first-round RT-PCR of the TCR CDR3 was HTBI. TCRdb fed the multiplex PCR reads into MiXCR, producing one record per CDR3 protein. The sample consists of around 500,000 distinct CDR3 sequences, 15% to 20% of them appearing once. There are a few counts of this clonotype. The antigen is not known. Sequenced sample: blood. The rearrangement joins TRBV28 to TRBJ1-6; possibly TRBD1 for D (5 bases). The sequence was obtained from a woman younger than 45 with Graves' ophthalmopathy. The CDR3 reads CASSLNGTPLHF. Here the CDR3 DNA reads TGTGCCAGCAGTTTGAATGGGACGCCCCTCCACTTT.